The 24 T cell receptor beta chains below come from one sample, sequenced in a study of T-cell reconstitution after alpha-beta-depleted transplantation in children. Preparing the TCRbeta library involved the use of unique molecular identifiers. TCRdb re-derived calls from the PCR reads in MiXCR, one entry per CDR3 protein. The sample lists 350,000 to 500,000 distinct CDR3 sequences; about 40% were seen once. The specimen was PBMCs, collected before TCRalphabeta/CD19-depleted stem cell transplant. All receptors come from a girl aged 2 to 9 with aplastic anemia, due to receive a stem cell transplant.

The chain links TRBV20-1 to TRBJ1-1, with D possibly matching TRBD1 (6 bases). The V and J ends lost 6 bases and 0 bases respectively, with 17 bases between them. CDR1 DFQATT and CDR2 SNEGSKA come from the germline V gene (reference sequence). The CDR3 has 15 amino acids. In nucleotides, the CDR3 is TGCAGTGCGCCGGGGGGACACTCATTGAACACTGAAGCTTTCTTT. Its translation: CSAPGGHSLNTEAFF.

This clonotype has only a few counts. The chain joins TRBV11-1 to TRBJ2-7, with D maybe TRBD2 (8 bases). Germline loops: CDR1 SGHAT, CDR2 FQDESV (reference sequence). The CDR3 runs 17 residues. V was pared by 6 bases and J by 2 bases, with 23 bases between. The CDR3 bases are TGTGCCAGCAGGCCAGGGGGGAGAGCGGGAGAGCCCTACGAGCAGTACTTC. Translating it yields CASRPGGRAGEPYEQYF.

The genes are TRBV12-3 or TRBV12-4 and TRBJ1-1; D remains ambiguous. The CDR3 has 14 residues. V shed 7 bases and J shed 0 bases, with 12 bases lying between them. The CDR3 nucleotides are TGTGCCAGCACCGTGGAGGTGATGAACACTGAAGCTTTCTTT. Translation: CASTVEVMNTEAFF.

V and J are TRBV4-1 and TRBJ2-1, with TRBD1 identical over 10 bases. The CDR3 is 16 amino acids. The junction had 12 bases not matched to a gene; V was cut back by 3 bases and J by 10 bases. CDR1 is MGHRA, CDR2 YSYEKL, per germline. CDR3 nucleotides: TGCGCCAGCAGCCATGGAACCGGGACAGGGGCTCGGGAGCAGTTCTTC. It is translated as CASSHGTGTGAREQFF.

This clonotype was observed many times. The chain couples TRBV6-1 to TRBJ1-6; perhaps TRBD1 as D (5 bases). From germline, CDR1 is MNHNS and CDR2 SASEGT. Between the trimmed V and J ends, which lost 7 bases and 9 bases, there was a span of 19 bases. The CDR3 has 15 amino acids. The CDR3 reads CASTPTPGTSSPLHF. The DNA for the CDR3 is TGTGCCAGCACCCCAACCCCAGGGACCAGTTCACCCCTCCACTTT.

The chain has TRBV5-5 and TRBJ2-6; perhaps D is TRBD1 or TRBD2 (5 bases each). The CDR3 is 17 residues long. In germline, CDR1 is SGHKS, CDR2 YYEKEE (reference sequence). Trimming took 1 base from V and 3 from J, leaving 14 bases between them. The DNA for the CDR3 is TGTGCCAGCAGCTTGATACGGGGCCCACGTGGGGCCAACGTCCTGACTTTC. It translates to CASSLIRGPRGANVLTF. The full variable domain, rest sourced from reference TRBV5-5 and TRBJ2-6, is DAGVTQSPTHLIKTRGQQVTLRCSPISGHKSVSWYQQVLGQGPQFIFQYYEKEERGRGNFPDRFSARQFPNYSSELNVNALLLGDSALYLCASSLIRGPRGANVLTFGAGSRLTVL.

This clonotype was recorded at least ten times. The J gene is TRBJ2-1, the V gene TRBV5-1; a possible D gene is TRBD2 (6 bases). CDR3 size: 13 residues. Trimming took 2 bases from V and 5 from J, leaving 8 bases between them. The germline V gene has CDR1 SGHRS and CDR2 YFSETQ. This CDR3 reads CASSFGGNNEQFF. In nucleotides, the CDR3 is TGCGCCAGCAGCTTTGGAGGGAACAATGAGCAGTTCTTC. Supplemented by reference TRBV5-1 and TRBJ2-1, the full variable domain reads KAGVTQTPRYLIKTRGQQVTLSCSPISGHRSVSWYQQTPGQGLQFLFEYFSETQRNKGNFPGRFSGRQFSNSRSEMNVSTLELGDSALYLCASSFGGNNEQFFGPGTRLTVL.

The table lists this clonotype with many counts. The gene calls are TRBV4-1 and TRBJ1-6; TRBD1 might be the D (5 bases). Germline loops: CDR1 MGHRA, CDR2 YSYEKL. Trimming removed 0 bases at V and 9 bases at J, with 12 bases between. The CDR3 loop spans 15 amino acids. CDR3 loop: CASSQDPGIASPLHF. Written as DNA, the CDR3 is TGCGCCAGCAGCCAAGATCCAGGGATAGCTTCACCCCTCCACTTT.

The sample holds a few counts of this clonotype. The J gene is TRBJ2-7, the V gene TRBV20-1, with 9 bases fitting TRBD2. The ends lost 5 bases at V and 7 bases at J; junction bases unmatched: 9. There are 13 residues in the CDR3. From germline, CDR1 is DFQATT and CDR2 SNEGSKA (reference sequence). The DNA of the CDR3 is TGCAGTGCTGGCACTAGCGGGCGCTCGGAGCAGTACTTC. As protein: CSAGTSGRSEQYF.

The V and J genes are TRBV19 and TRBJ1-3; 7 bases align to TRBD1. CDR3 length: 13 amino acids. The V and J ends lost 11 bases and 0 bases, in that order; junction bases with no gene match: 4. Germline-derived CDR1 and CDR2 are LNHDA and SQIVND (reference sequence). CDR3 in amino acids: CASWDSSGNTIYF. The CDR3 DNA is TGTGCCTCCTGGGACAGCTCTGGAAACACCATATATTTT.

The genes are TRBV20-1 and TRBJ1-2; weak D call: TRBD1 (5 bases). CDR3 length equals 12 residues. Germline CDR1 and CDR2: DFQATT and SNEGSKA (reference sequence). V dropped 6 bases and J dropped 4 bases, with 12 bases sitting between them. CDR3 in DNA: TGCAGTGCCAAGCCAGGGCCCTATGGCTACACCTTC. This gives the protein CSAKPGPYGYTF.

This clonotype was recorded many times. The rearrangement joins TRBV5-5 to TRBJ2-1; 7 bases fit TRBD1. The CDR3 runs 16 residues. The V and J ends lost 4 bases and 8 bases, in that order; junction bases with no gene match: 15. CDR1 is SGHKS, CDR2 YYEKEE, per germline (reference sequence). The DNA of the CDR3 is TGTGCCAGCAGCGGATACTTGAGACAGGGTCGGGATGAGCAGTTCTTC. Its translation is CASSGYLRQGRDEQFF.

This clonotype came up many times. V and J are TRBV20-1 and TRBJ2-5; weak D call: TRBD1 (6 bases). The germline gives CDR1 DFQATT, CDR2 SNEGSKA (reference sequence). Trimming took 0 bases from V and 0 from J, leaving 11 bases between them. The CDR3 spans 15 residues. The CDR3 DNA follows: TGCAGTGCTAGAGATCCAGGGGAGTACCAAGAGACCCAGTACTTC. Translating gives CSARDPGEYQETQYF.

This chain uses TRBV28 with TRBJ1-4, with 7 bases that match TRBD1. Germline CDR1 MDHEN, CDR2 SYDVKM. This CDR3 is built from 17 residues. Trimming took 0 bases from V and 3 from J; bases not matched to a gene: 7. The chain's CDR3 is CASSLWDRLKANEKLFF. The CDR3 nucleotides read TGTGCCAGCAGTTTATGGGACAGGTTAAAGGCTAATGAAAAACTGTTTTTT.

This clonotype was seen many times. The chain employs TRBV5-1 and TRBJ2-7; possibly TRBD1 or TRBD2 for D (5 bases each). The V gene lost 5 bases and the J gene lost 4 bases, with 13 bases spanning the gap. The CDR3 covers 13 residues. Germline V gene data show CDR1 as SGHRS and CDR2 as YFSETQ. The CDR3 here is CASSYRDQYEQYF. CDR3 nucleotide sequence: TGCGCCAGCAGTTACCGGGACCAATACGAGCAGTACTTC.

The V and J genes are TRBV28 and TRBJ2-6; tentatively, D is TRBD1 (6 bases). Germline V gene lookup returns CDR1 MDHEN and CDR2 SYDVKM. V was clipped by 5 bases and J by 0 bases, with 8 bases between them. The CDR3 sequence is 15 residues long. The CDR3: CASSGTFSGANVLTF. CDR3 sequence (DNA): TGTGCCAGCAGTGGGACATTCTCTGGGGCCAACGTCCTGACTTTC.

The table lists this clonotype with a few counts. J is TRBJ1-1 and V is TRBV6-6, with D hard to call. V lost 2 bases to trimming and J lost 0 bases, with 4 bases between them. The germline CDR1 and CDR2 sequences are MNHNY and SVGAGI (reference sequence). The CDR3 runs to 13 residues. The CDR3 DNA follows: TGTGCCAGCAGTTACAAGATGAACACTGAAGCTTTCTTT. Translating gives CASSYKMNTEAFF.

The rearrangement links TRBV30 to TRBJ2-3; 7 bases are shared with TRBD1. This CDR3 has 14 residues. CDR1 and CDR2 from the germline V gene are GTSNPN and SVGIG (reference sequence). Trimming removed 4 bases from V and 3 bases from J; junction bases left unmatched: 7. CDR3 nucleotide sequence: TGTGCCTGGACGCCGGGACAGATGACAGATACGCAGTATTTT. Its translation is CAWTPGQMTDTQYF.

This chain joins TRBV5-8 and TRBJ2-7, with 9 bases lining up with TRBD1. Germline CDR1 and CDR2: SGHTS and YDEGEE. This CDR3 contains 15 residues. Trimming cost V 4 bases and J 4 bases; bases outside gene matches: 9. CDR3 sequence: CASSAGTGNLYEQYF. CDR3 nucleotide sequence: TGTGCCAGCAGCGCCGGGACAGGGAACTTATACGAGCAGTACTTC.

The genes are TRBV12-3 or TRBV12-4 and TRBJ2-3; D unclear. V was clipped by 5 bases and J by 1 base, with 10 bases between them. The length of the CDR3 is 14 residues. CDR3 bases: TGTGCCAGCAGTCAAACCGGACGCACAGATACGCAGTATTTT. Protein sequence: CASSQTGRTDTQYF.

In its sample, this clonotype was seen a few times. J is TRBJ2-2 and V is TRBV12-3 or TRBV12-4, with D perhaps matching TRBD2 (6 bases). Deletions cut 5 bases from V and 5 bases from J, with 9 bases between. The CDR3 extends over 13 amino acids. CDR3 sequence reads: CASSSGPTGELFF. For the CDR3, the DNA is TGTGCCAGCAGTAGCGGGCCGACCGGGGAGCTGTTTTTT.

The chain links TRBV10-3 to TRBJ1-2, with 11 bases lining up with TRBD1. The CDR3 runs to 17 residues. CDR1 ENHRY and CDR2 SYGVKD come from the germline V gene. With V trimmed by 5 bases and J by 3 bases, 11 bases remained unmatched. The CDR3 here is CAISSPWTGGSHYGYTF. The DNA for the CDR3 is TGTGCCATCAGTTCCCCGTGGACAGGGGGCTCCCACTATGGCTACACCTTC.

This clonotype was seen a few times. V usage is TRBV4-1 and J usage is TRBJ2-2, with TRBD1 matching 7 bases. The CDR3 covers 16 residues. V gave up 2 bases and J gave up 4 bases; unmatched junction bases: 7. Germline CDR1 is MGHRA and CDR2 is YSYEKL. The DNA for the CDR3 is TGCGCCAGCAGCCAAAACGGGAACAGGGGCACCGGGGAGCTGTTTTTT. Translation gives CASSQNGNRGTGELFF.

This clonotype was picked up a small number of times. The chain combines TRBV11-2 with TRBJ2-3, with TRBD1 matching over 7 bases. CDR3 length equals 13 residues. Looked up from germline, CDR1 is SGHAT and CDR2 is FQNNGV. J gave up 11 bases and V 6 bases, and 11 bases lay outside the gene matches. Here the CDR3 reads CASRATGDGGQYF. CDR3 DNA: TGTGCCAGCAGGGCAACAGGGGATGGGGGGCAGTATTTT.